This T cell receptor (beta chain) was found in a study of blood T cell repertoires in COVID-19. In the original processing: Amplification from reference gene primers served as the basis for estimated nucleated cell counts. Only in-frame clones appear in the TCRdb table, and some are missing; sequencing was by immunoSEQ multiplex PCR. V, J and clone size are those of that table, while D and trimming were read from the DNA. The profile shows approximately 230,000 clones, around 83% of them singletons. The germline CDR1 and CDR2 sequences are LNHNV and YYDKDF (reference sequence). Trimming stripped 0 bases from V and 4 bases from J, with 13 bases between. The CDR3 totals 15 residues.

The sequencing input was peripheral blood. This TCR derives from an older man with acute or convalescent COVID-19. This chain connects TRBV15 to TRBJ2-7; D not certain. For the CDR3, the DNA is TGTGCCACCAGCAGAGATCCCGGTATCGGGTACGAGCAGTACTTC. Amino acids: CATSRDPGIGYEQYF.